This record covers a single T cell receptor (beta chain). The antigen remains unidentified. These data come from a study of cytomegalovirus exposure and HLA in healthy donors. Study conclusions and caveats: The authors considered a cluster of highly shared sequence variants likely to be a sequencing artifact.

The CDR3 extends over 14 amino acids. Trimming took 3 bases from V and 4 from J, leaving 11 bases between them. Germline V gene lookup returns CDR1 SGHNT and CDR2 YYREEE (reference sequence). The study ran its PCR with 60 Vbeta and 13 Jbeta primers. The protocol was immunoSEQ multiplex PCR, while the TCRdb copy is restricted to in-frame clones and leaves out a portion. The sample shows 150,000 to 200,000 clones, around 90% of them seen only once. The source material was PBMCs. The sequence was obtained from a woman in her late teens or twenties in good health and CMV-seronegative. The gene calls are TRBV5-4 and TRBJ1-5; no reliable D call. CDR3: CASSSDPGNQPQHF. DNA for the CDR3: TGTGCCAGCAGCTCGGACCCGGGGAATCAGCCCCAGCATTTT.